The source of this TCR beta chain is a study of cytomegalovirus exposure and HLA in healthy donors. Study-level results: Later analysis indicated greater clonal expansion among HLA-associated TCR beta chains than among equally common other chains.

The PCR had 60 Vbeta and 13 Jbeta primers. TCRdb's table, derived via immunoSEQ multiplex PCR, lists solely in-frame clones and lacks some. In the table there are about 130,000 clones, 79% of which are singletons. This CDR3 is built from 13 residues. V dropped 2 bases and J dropped 0 bases, with 5 bases sitting between them. Per germline, CDR1 SGDLS and CDR2 YYNGEE. Each donor was nominally healthy when sampled (though unrecorded immune exposures were likely). Comment on this clone: Its antigen is unknown.

The origin of this receptor is a man aged 40-49 years in good health and CMV-seropositive. J is TRBJ2-5 and V is TRBV9; D is unclear. Sequencing was carried out using PBMCs. CDR3 DNA: TGTGCCAGCAGCGTCACAGACCAAGAGACCCAGTACTTC. Its translation: CASSVTDQETQYF.